This T cell receptor (beta chain) was documented in a study of control samples from healthy donors and cancer patients. This CDR3 is built from 12 residues. Germline lookup yields CDR1 MDHEN and CDR2 SYDVKM. Trimming removed 2 bases at V and 5 bases at J, with 6 bases between. TCRdb's table, derived via immunoSEQ multiplex PCR, lists solely in-frame clones and lacks some. There are roughly 90,000 clones in the sample; less than 90% occur only once, and 8.5% to 10% lies in the top ten. This TCR came from a woman aged 45-65 years with colorectal cancer. The sequenced sample was PBMCs. V is TRBV28 and J is TRBJ1-2; D unclear. CDR3 amino acids: CASSLMGYGYTF. CDR3 sequence (DNA): TGTGCCAGCAGTTTAATGGGGTATGGCTACACCTTC.